The rows below give T cell receptor beta chains drawn from one sample of a study of blood T cell repertoires in COVID-19. Profiling relied on immunoSEQ multiplex PCR, and the TCRdb table lists in-frame clones only, not all of them. The table has about 110,000 clones, roughly nine tenths seen once. The sample comprised peripheral blood. Receptor source: a middle-aged man with active or convalescent COVID-19. The CDR3 runs from the conserved cysteine through the conserved F or W. A D gene is named only where the DNA matches it firmly. Some rows mark clone size as missing; the rest say once, few, many or name a class of expanded clone.

clone_size j_call v_call d_call cdr3_nt cdr3_aa
- TRBJ2-7 TRBV9 TRBD1 TGTGCCAGCAGCGTCGGGACAGGGGTCTACGAGCAGTACTTC CASSVGTGVYEQYF
- TRBJ2-4 TRBV19 - TGTGCCAGTAGATTTTCAGGGTCCGGAAACATTCAGTACTTC CASRFSGSGNIQYF
- TRBJ1-6 TRBV30 - TGTGCCTGGAGTCAAGACAGCAACTATAATTCACCCCTCCACTTT CAWSQDSNYNSPLHF
- TRBJ2-3 TRBV18 - TGTGCCAGCTCACCATTGGCGGGTCGCACAGATACGCAGTATTTT CASSPLAGRTDTQYF
- TRBJ1-1 TRBV6-1 TRBD1 TGTGCCAGCAGTGAGCAGGGGGCAACTGAAGCTTTCTTT CASSEQGATEAFF
- TRBJ2-1 TRBV24-1 TRBD2 TGTGCCACCAGTCCTCCGGGAGGGACCTACAATGAGCAGTTCTTC CATSPPGGTYNEQFF
- TRBJ2-1 TRBV24-1 - TGTGCCACCAGTGACCCGACTAGATCGGAGGGTTATAATGAGCAGTTCTTC CATSDPTRSEGYNEQFF
- TRBJ2-7 TRBV9 TRBD2 TGTGCCAGCAGCGTGGGGGGAGGGGTCTCCTACGAGCAGTACTTC CASSVGGGVSYEQYF
- TRBJ1-2 TRBV19 - TGTGCCAGTAAACAGGGAGTCCTCGGCTATGGCTACACCTTC CASKQGVLGYGYTF
- TRBJ2-5 TRBV19 TRBD2 TGTGCCAGTAGTATCTATGGGGAGGGTTCGAGCAGGGAGACCCAGTACTTC CASSIYGEGSSRETQYF
- TRBJ2-3 TRBV6-5 TRBD2 TGTGCCAGCAGTTACTCCGGGACTAGCGGCACAGATACGCAGTATTTT CASSYSGTSGTDTQYF
- TRBJ1-2 TRBV7-3 TRBD1 TGTGCCAGCAGCCCCTCGGGACAGGATGGGTATGGCTACACCTTC CASSPSGQDGYGYTF
- TRBJ2-5 TRBV11-2 - TGTGCCAGCAGCTTAGAGGTGCGGGAGACCCAGTACTTC CASSLEVRETQYF
- TRBJ2-7 TRBV6-5 TRBD1 TGTGCCAGTTGGGACAGGCGTGTCTACGAGCAGTACTTC CASWDRRVYEQYF
- TRBJ1-1 TRBV7-2 - TGTGCCAGCAGCTTAGCGGGAGCCCTACCGAATGAAGCTTTCTTT CASSLAGALPNEAFF
once TRBJ2-7 TRBV11-1 - TGTGCCAGCAGCTTATCCCTAGCTACCTCCGGCGAGCAGTACTTC CASSLSLATSGEQYF
- TRBJ2-7 TRBV6-5 - TGTGCCAGCAGTCAGTTTGGAGCCTACGAGCAGTACTTC CASSQFGAYEQYF
- TRBJ2-7 TRBV7-9 TRBD2 TGTGCCAGCAGCTTAGTAACACTAGCGCATACCTACGAGCAGTACTTC CASSLVTLAHTYEQYF
- TRBJ2-1 TRBV5-8 - TGTGCCAGCAGCTTCACCGGGTTCGTCCTAAATGAGCAGTTCTTC CASSFTGFVLNEQFF
- TRBJ2-1 TRBV30 TRBD2 TGTGCCTGGAGTGTACGAGGGAGGGAGTTCTTC CAWSVRGREFF
- TRBJ2-7 TRBV18 - TGTGCCAGCTCACCCAGGGGTTTGAGCGAGCAGTACTTC CASSPRGLSEQYF
- TRBJ2-1 TRBV18 - TGTGCCAGCTCACCAAAAAGACAGTTCCTCTACAATGAGCAGTTCTTC CASSPKRQFLYNEQFF
- TRBJ2-3 TRBV7-9 - TGTGCCAGCAGCTACGGCGGCGATACGCAGTATTTT CASSYGGDTQYF
few TRBJ2-5 TRBV27 TRBD2 TGTGCCAGCAGAGCGGGAGTAAAAGAGACCCAGTACTTC CASRAGVKETQYF
- TRBJ2-7 TRBV30 TRBD2 TGTGCCTTAGGTAGCGGGAGTTACGAGCAGTACTTC CALGSGSYEQYF
- TRBJ1-1 TRBV12-5 TRBD1 TGTGCTAGTCGGGACAGGCTGAACACTGAAGCTTTCTTT CASRDRLNTEAFF
- TRBJ2-3 TRBV3-1/TRBV3-2 - TGTGCCAGCAGCCAAGGGGGCCTTGATACGCAGTATTTT CASSQGGLDTQYF
- TRBJ1-1 TRBV2 - TGTGCCAGCAGTGCGGGGAGAGACACTGAAGCTTTCTTT CASSAGRDTEAFF
- TRBJ1-5 TRBV19 - TGTGCCAGCGGAGTGTCCCAAAATCAGCCCCAGCATTTT CASGVSQNQPQHF
- TRBJ2-6 TRBV7-6 - TGTGCCAGCAGCTTAATGCATAGCTCTGGGGCCAACGTCCTGACTTTC CASSLMHSSGANVLTF
- TRBJ1-2 TRBV18 - TGTGCCAGCTCACCCCTTGGGGCAACGGTCCGCGGTAGATACACCTTC CASSPLGATVRGRYTF
- TRBJ2-5 TRBV28 - TGTGCCAGCAGCTCACCAGGGGGAGGCCAAGAGACCCAGTACTTC CASSSPGGGQETQYF
- TRBJ1-5 TRBV10-3 - TGTGCCATCAGTGAAAGGGAGACGAGCAATCAGCCCCAGCATTTT CAISERETSNQPQHF
few TRBJ1-2 TRBV5-5 - TGTGCCAGCAGTACCCTGATGGGGGCTAGGGGCTACACCTTC CASSTLMGARGYTF
- TRBJ2-1 TRBV7-9 - TGTGCCAGCAGCTTACGCAGGGACAATGAGCAGTTCTTC CASSLRRDNEQFF
- TRBJ2-5 TRBV11-3 - TGTGCCAGCAGCTTAGGGCTAGCAGCAACACAAGAGACCCAGTACTTC CASSLGLAATQETQYF
few TRBJ1-6 TRBV14 TRBD1 TGTGCCAGCAGCCTCACAGGGGGCGTTTCACCCCTCCACTTT CASSLTGGVSPLHF
- TRBJ2-5 TRBV6-5 TRBD2 TGTGCCAGCAACCTTAGCGGGAGGGGCGAGACCCAGTACTTC CASNLSGRGETQYF
- TRBJ1-6 TRBV9 - TGTGCCAGCTCGAGGGATCAAAATTCACCCCTCCACTTT CASSRDQNSPLHF
- TRBJ2-5 TRBV7-9 - TGTGCCAGCAGCTTTTCAGGGCACCAAGAGACCCAGTACTTC CASSFSGHQETQYF
- TRBJ2-3 TRBV27 - TGTGCCACCGCTGGTGGCAGCACAGATACGCAGTATTTT CATAGGSTDTQYF
- TRBJ2-7 TRBV7-2 - TGTGCCAGCAGCCCAAACTCCTACGAGCAGTACTTC CASSPNSYEQYF
once TRBJ1-1 TRBV19 - TGTGCCAGTAGTATGGGGGCAGGTTCGAACACTGAAGCTTTCTTT CASSMGAGSNTEAFF
- TRBJ2-1 TRBV7-8 - TGTGCCAGCAGCTTGATCCTAGCTTCCAATGAGCAGTTCTTC CASSLILASNEQFF
- TRBJ2-1 TRBV6-2/TRBV6-3 TRBD2 TGTGCCATCTGCCCGGGGGGGAATTACAATGAGCAGTTCTTC CAICPGGNYNEQFF
- TRBJ1-1 TRBV12-5 TRBD1 TGTGCTAGTGGTTTGGGGACAGGTTTGAACACTGAAGCTTTCTTT CASGLGTGLNTEAFF
- TRBJ1-1 TRBV19 TRBD1 TGTGCCAGTAGTACAGGACAGGGAATGAACACTGAAGCTTTCTTT CASSTGQGMNTEAFF
- TRBJ2-2 TRBV21-1 - TGTGCCAGCAGCAATAGACGGCTAGCGGCCGGGGAGCTGTTTTTT CASSNRRLAAGELFF